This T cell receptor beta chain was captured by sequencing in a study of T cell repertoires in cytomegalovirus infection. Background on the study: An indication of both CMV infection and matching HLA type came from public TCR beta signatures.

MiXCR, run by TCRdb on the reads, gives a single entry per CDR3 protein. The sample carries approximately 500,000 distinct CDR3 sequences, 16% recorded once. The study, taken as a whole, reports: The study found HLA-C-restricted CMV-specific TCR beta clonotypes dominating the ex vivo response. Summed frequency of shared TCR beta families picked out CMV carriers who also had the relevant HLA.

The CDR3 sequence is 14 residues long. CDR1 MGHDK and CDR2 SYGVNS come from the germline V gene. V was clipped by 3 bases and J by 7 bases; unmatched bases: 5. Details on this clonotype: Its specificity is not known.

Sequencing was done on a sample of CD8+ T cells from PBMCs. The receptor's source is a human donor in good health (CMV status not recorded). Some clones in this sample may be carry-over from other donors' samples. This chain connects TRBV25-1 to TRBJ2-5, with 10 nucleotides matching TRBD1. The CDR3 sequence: CASSEAGQGGTQYF. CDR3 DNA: TGTGCCAGCAGTGAGGCAGGACAGGGGGGGACCCAGTACTTC.